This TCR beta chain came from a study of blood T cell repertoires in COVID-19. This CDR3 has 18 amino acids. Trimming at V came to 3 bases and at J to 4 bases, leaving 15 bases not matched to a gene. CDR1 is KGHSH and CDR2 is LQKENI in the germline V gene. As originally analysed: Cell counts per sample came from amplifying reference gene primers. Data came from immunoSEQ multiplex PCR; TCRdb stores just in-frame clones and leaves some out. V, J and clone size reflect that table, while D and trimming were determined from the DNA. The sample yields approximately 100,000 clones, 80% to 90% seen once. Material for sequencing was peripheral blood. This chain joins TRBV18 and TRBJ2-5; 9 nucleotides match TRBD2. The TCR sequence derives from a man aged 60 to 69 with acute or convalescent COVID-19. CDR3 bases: TGTGCCAGCTCACCTTCGATGACTAGCGGAGTGGGGGGAGAGACCCAGTACTTC. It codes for CASSPSMTSGVGGETQYF.